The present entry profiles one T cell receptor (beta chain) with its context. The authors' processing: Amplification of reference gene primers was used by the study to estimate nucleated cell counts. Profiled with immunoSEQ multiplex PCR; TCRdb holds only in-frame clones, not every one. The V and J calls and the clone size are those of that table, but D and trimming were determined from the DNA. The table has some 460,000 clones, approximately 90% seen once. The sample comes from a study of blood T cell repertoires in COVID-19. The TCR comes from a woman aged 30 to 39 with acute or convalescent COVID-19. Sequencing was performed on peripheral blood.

The CDR3 loop is CASSVSGSNSRTIYF. The CDR3, as DNA: TGTGCCAGCAGCGTAAGCGGCAGCAACTCTCGCACCATATATTTT. This chain uses TRBV9 with TRBJ1-3; D is unclear. V shed 1 base and J shed 9 bases, with 17 bases lying between them. This CDR3 is 15 amino acids long. Germline values: CDR1 SGDLS, CDR2 YYNGEE.